These 15 T cell receptor beta chains originate from one sample sequenced in a study of T-cell reconstitution after alpha-beta-depleted transplantation in children. This sample's TCRbeta library carried unique molecular identifier barcodes. TCRdb re-derived calls from the PCR reads in MiXCR, one entry per CDR3 protein. Of 2,500 to 3,500 distinct CDR3 sequences in the sample, about an eighth are singletons; the top ten hold less than 80%. The sample consisted of PBMCs, mostly from graft donor cells, taken 360 days after TCRalphabeta/CD19-depleted stem cell transplant. The source of these receptors is a patient between 2 and 10 years old who had a stem cell transplant for inherited bone marrow failure, so the T cells may come from the graft donor.

This clonotype was seen ten or more times. The rearrangement uses TRBV9 and TRBJ1-1; D uncertain. The V end lost 0 bases, the J end lost 1 base, and 4 bases lay between the germline ends. The CDR3 covers 13 residues. The V gene's germline CDR1 is SGDLS and CDR2 YYNGEE. This CDR3 is CASSVEPNTEAFF. The CDR3 DNA reads as TGTGCCAGCAGCGTAGAACCGAACACTGAAGCTTTCTTT.

This clonotype was detected many times. This sequence joins TRBV4-3 and TRBJ2-5; the match to TRBD1 covers 7 bases. The V gene end was trimmed by 3 bases and the J gene end by 5 bases; junction bases not matched to a gene: 9. Germline CDR1 LGHNA, CDR2 YSLEER. The CDR3 contains 15 residues. CDR3 sequence (DNA): TGCGCCAGCAGCCAGGGGCCCGGGACAGAGGAGACCCAGTACTTC. It codes for CASSQGPGTEETQYF.

This clonotype turned up a few times. The chain is built from TRBV24-1 and TRBJ2-1, with D unclear. Looked up from germline, CDR1 is KGHDR and CDR2 is SFDVKD. V was cut by 8 bases and J by 8 bases, with 0 bases left in between. CDR3 length: 8 amino acids. The CDR3 DNA follows: TGTGCCACCAATGAGCAGTTCTTC. Its protein product is CATNEQFF.

The chain combines TRBV11-2 with TRBJ2-3; 8 positions agree with TRBD2. Per the germline V gene, CDR1 is SGHAT and CDR2 is FQNNGV. The J segment lost 2 bases and the V segment lost 1 base, leaving 5 bases of the junction unmatched. The CDR3 is 16 residues long. The CDR3 loop reads CASSLAGLVLTDTQYF. CDR3 nucleotide sequence: TGTGCCAGCAGCTTAGCGGGACTAGTCCTCACAGATACGCAGTATTTT.

This clonotype occurred many times. The chain combines TRBV20-1 with TRBJ2-2; possibly TRBD2 for D (5 bases). Germline V lookup: CDR1 DFQATT, CDR2 SNEGSKA (reference sequence). This CDR3 has 14 residues. The V gene lost 4 bases and the J gene lost 0 bases, with 9 bases spanning the gap. As DNA, the CDR3 is TGCAGTGCTAATAAGCGGTCGAACACCGGGGAGCTGTTTTTT. Translated: CSANKRSNTGELFF.

This clonotype was counted many times. The rearrangement links TRBV29-1 to TRBJ1-1, with 7 bases fitting TRBD1. V shed 0 bases and J 0 bases; nucleotides not matched to a gene: 4. The CDR3 covers 15 residues. Germline loops: CDR1 SQVTM, CDR2 ANQGSEA. The CDR3 bases are TGCAGCGTTGAAGAAGGGGACAGTGTGAACACTGAAGCTTTCTTT. Protein: CSVEEGDSVNTEAFF.

This clonotype was counted many times. In nucleotides, the CDR3 is TGTGCCAGCAGCGGACCAATCTACCAAGAGACCCAGTACTTC. Translation gives CASSGPIYQETQYF. The J gene is TRBJ2-5, the V gene TRBV7-2, with D uncertain. CDR3 length: 14 amino acids. Germline V gives CDR1 SGHTA, CDR2 FQGNSA. Deletions cut 5 bases from V and 0 bases from J, with 10 bases between.

The sample holds many counts of this clonotype. The junction departs from the called germline gene at one end, perhaps through a read error. The V call is TRBV5-4, the J call TRBJ2-1, with 9 positions matching TRBD1. The germline gives CDR1 SGHNT, CDR2 YYREEE (reference sequence). The CDR3 length is 14 residues. In DNA form, the CDR3 reads TGTGCCAGCAGCTTGAGGGACAGGGACGGGAGTGGGCGCTTC. It codes for CASSLRDRDGSGRF.

This clonotype was seen ten or more times. Here the CDR3 reads CAISEVLAAQRAGELFF. The CDR3 DNA is TGTGCCATCAGTGAGGTCCTAGCGGCTCAGAGGGCCGGGGAGCTGTTTTTT. The chain joins TRBV10-3 to TRBJ2-2; 7 bases are a match to TRBD2. CDR1 ENHRY and CDR2 SYGVKD come from the germline V gene. The CDR3 contains 17 residues. With V trimmed by 2 bases and J by 6 bases, 12 bases remained unmatched.

The chain couples TRBV20-1 to TRBJ2-7, with 8 bases identical to TRBD2. The CDR3 is made up of 14 amino acids. The germline V gene has CDR1 DFQATT and CDR2 SNEGSKA (reference sequence). The junction had 7 bases not matched to a gene; V was cut back by 6 bases and J by 0 bases. The CDR3 is CSALPGLVSYEQYF. DNA of the CDR3: TGCAGTGCACTTCCGGGACTAGTCTCCTACGAGCAGTACTTC.

This clonotype was seen many times. The V gene is TRBV9, the J gene TRBJ1-1, with D unclear. This CDR3 comprises 13 residues. V gave up 3 bases and J gave up 0 bases, with 6 bases separating them. CDR1 and CDR2 from the germline V gene are SGDLS and YYNGEE. CDR3 DNA: TGTGCCAGCAGCGGAAGGGTGAACACTGAAGCTTTCTTT. As protein: CASSGRVNTEAFF.

This clonotype showed up many times. CDR3 nucleotide sequence: TGTGCCACCAGTGGAACCAGACAGGGAAGGTCCTATAATTCACCCCTCCACTTT. Its protein is CATSGTRQGRSYNSPLHF. The chain employs TRBV24-1 and TRBJ1-6; 7 bases match TRBD1. Unmatched junction bases numbered 10, after V lost 5 bases and J lost 1 base. Per germline, CDR1 KGHDR and CDR2 SFDVKD. The CDR3 length is 18 residues.

In this sample, this clonotype turned up many times. The V call is TRBV28, the J call TRBJ2-7; tentative D call: TRBD1 (6 bases). Germline V lookup: CDR1 MDHEN, CDR2 SYDVKM. Trimming removed 4 bases at V and 0 bases at J, with 10 bases between. The CDR3 sequence is 14 residues long. As DNA, the CDR3 is TGTGCCAGCAGTTCCGGGACACTCTCCTACGAGCAGTACTTC. It encodes CASSSGTLSYEQYF.

This clonotype has ten or more counts. V usage is TRBV7-2 and J usage is TRBJ1-1, with 8 nucleotides matching TRBD1. Germline-derived CDR1 and CDR2 are SGHTA and FQGNSA. The CDR3 runs to 14 residues. The V and J ends lost 5 bases and 1 base, in that order; junction bases with no gene match: 3. This CDR3 is CASSLDRGNTEAFF. CDR3 DNA sequence: TGTGCCAGCAGCCTTGACAGGGGGAACACTGAAGCTTTCTTT.

This clonotype was picked up many times. Here the CDR3 reads CSARIWSGRGSGANVLTF. The CDR3 coding sequence is TGCAGTGCTAGAATTTGGAGCGGGAGGGGCTCTGGGGCCAACGTCCTGACTTTC. The V gene is TRBV20-1, the J gene TRBJ2-6; 10 positions match TRBD2. In germline, CDR1 is DFQATT, CDR2 SNEGSKA (reference sequence). Germline trimming cut 2 bases from V and 0 bases from J; bases unmatched to any gene: 7. The CDR3 totals 18 residues.